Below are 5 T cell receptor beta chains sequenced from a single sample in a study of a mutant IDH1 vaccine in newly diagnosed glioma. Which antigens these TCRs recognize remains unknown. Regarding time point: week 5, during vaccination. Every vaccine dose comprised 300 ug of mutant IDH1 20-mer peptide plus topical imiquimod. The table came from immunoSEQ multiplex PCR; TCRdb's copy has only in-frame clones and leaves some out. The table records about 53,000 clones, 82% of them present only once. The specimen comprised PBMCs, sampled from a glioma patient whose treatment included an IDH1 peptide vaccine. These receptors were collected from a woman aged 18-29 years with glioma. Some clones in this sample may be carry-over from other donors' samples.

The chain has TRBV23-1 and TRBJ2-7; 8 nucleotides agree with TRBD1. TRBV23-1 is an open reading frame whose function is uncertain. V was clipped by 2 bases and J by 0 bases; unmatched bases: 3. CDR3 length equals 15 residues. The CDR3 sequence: CASSQGDRGSYEQYF. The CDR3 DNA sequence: TGCGCCAGCAGTCAAGGAGACAGGGGCTCCTACGAGCAGTACTTC.

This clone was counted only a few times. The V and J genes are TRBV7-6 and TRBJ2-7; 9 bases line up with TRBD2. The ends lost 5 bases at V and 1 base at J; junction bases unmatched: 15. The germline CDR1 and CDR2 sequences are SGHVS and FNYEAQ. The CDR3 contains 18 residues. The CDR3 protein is CASSRWGMTSGGSYEQYF. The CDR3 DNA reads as TGTGCCAGCAGCCGTTGGGGAATGACTAGCGGAGGGTCCTACGAGCAGTACTTC.

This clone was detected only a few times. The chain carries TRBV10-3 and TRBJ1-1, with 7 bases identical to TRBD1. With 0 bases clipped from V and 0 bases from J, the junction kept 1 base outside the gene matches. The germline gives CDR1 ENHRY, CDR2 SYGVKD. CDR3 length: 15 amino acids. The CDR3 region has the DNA TGTGCCATCAGTGAGTCAGGGGGCTTGAACACTGAAGCTTTCTTT. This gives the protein CAISESGGLNTEAFF.

CDR3 DNA sequence: TGTGCCAGCAGCCCCCTGGGATTGACAGGACACAATCAGCCCCAGCATTTT. Its protein product is CASSPLGLTGHNQPQHF. This sequence joins TRBV7-9 and TRBJ1-5; possibly TRBD1 for D (6 bases). CDR1 is SEHNR and CDR2 is FQNEAQ in the germline V gene (reference sequence). This CDR3 has 17 amino acids. The germline V and J ends were trimmed by 5 bases and 3 bases, with 20 bases remaining between them.

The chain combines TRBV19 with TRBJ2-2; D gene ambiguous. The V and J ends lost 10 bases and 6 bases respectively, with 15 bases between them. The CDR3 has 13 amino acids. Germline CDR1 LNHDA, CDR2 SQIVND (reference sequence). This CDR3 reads CAILDRAAGELFF. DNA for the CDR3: TGTGCCATCTTGGACCGGGCAGCCGGGGAGCTGTTTTTT.